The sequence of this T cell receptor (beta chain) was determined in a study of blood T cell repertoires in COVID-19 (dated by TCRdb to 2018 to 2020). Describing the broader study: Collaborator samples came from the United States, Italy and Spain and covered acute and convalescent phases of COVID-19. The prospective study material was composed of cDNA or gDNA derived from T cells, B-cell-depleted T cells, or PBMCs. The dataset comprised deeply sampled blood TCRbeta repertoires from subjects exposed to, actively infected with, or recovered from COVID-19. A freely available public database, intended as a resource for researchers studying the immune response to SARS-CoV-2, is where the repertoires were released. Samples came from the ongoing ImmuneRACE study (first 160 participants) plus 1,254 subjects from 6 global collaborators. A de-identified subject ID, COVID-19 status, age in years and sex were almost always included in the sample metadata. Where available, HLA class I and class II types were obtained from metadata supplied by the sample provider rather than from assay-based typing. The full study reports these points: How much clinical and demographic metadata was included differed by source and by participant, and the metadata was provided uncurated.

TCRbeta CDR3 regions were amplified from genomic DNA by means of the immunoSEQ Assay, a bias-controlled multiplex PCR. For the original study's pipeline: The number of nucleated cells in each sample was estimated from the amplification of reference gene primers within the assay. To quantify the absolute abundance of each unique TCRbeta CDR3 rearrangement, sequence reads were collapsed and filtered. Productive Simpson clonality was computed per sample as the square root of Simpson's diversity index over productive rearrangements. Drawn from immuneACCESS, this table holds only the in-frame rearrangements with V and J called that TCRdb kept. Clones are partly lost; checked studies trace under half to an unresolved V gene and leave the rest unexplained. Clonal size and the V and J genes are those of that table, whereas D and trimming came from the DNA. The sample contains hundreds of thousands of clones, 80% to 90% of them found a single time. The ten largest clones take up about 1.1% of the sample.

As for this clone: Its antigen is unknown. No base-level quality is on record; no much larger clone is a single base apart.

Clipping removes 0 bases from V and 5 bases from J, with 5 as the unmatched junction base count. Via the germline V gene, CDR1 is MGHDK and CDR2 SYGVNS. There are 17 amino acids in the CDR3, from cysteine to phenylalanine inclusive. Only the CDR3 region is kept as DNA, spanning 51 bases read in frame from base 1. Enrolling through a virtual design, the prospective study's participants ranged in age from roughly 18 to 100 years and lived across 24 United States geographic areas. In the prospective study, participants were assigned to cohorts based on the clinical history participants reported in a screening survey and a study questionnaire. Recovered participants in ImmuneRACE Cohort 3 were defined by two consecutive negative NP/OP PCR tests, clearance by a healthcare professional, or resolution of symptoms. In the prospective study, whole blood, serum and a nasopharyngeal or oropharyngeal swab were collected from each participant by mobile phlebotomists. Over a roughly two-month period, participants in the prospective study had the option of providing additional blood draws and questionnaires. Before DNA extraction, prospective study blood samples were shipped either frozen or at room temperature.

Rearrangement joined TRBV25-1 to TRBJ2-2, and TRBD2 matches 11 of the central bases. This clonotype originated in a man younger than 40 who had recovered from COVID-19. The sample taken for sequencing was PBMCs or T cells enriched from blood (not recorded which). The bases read TGTGCCAGCAGTGAATATGCGCTAGCGGGAGGTACCGGGGAGCTGTTTTTT. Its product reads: CASSEYALAGGTGELFF.